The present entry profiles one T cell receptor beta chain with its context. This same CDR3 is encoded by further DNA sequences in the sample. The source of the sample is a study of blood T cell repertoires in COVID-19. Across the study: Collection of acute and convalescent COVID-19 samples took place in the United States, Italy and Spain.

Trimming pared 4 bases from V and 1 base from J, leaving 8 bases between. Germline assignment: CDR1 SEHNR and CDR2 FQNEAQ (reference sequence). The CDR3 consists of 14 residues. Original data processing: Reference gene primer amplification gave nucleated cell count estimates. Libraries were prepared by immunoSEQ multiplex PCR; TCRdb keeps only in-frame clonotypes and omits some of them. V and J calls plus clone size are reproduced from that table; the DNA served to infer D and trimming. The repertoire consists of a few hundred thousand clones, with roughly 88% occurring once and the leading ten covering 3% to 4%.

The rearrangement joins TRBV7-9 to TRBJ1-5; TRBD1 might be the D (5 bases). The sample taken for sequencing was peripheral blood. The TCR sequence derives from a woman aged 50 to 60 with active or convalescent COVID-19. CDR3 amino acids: CASSSDTSNQPQHF. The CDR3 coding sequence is TGTGCCAGCAGCTCGGACACCAGCAATCAGCCCCAGCATTTT.